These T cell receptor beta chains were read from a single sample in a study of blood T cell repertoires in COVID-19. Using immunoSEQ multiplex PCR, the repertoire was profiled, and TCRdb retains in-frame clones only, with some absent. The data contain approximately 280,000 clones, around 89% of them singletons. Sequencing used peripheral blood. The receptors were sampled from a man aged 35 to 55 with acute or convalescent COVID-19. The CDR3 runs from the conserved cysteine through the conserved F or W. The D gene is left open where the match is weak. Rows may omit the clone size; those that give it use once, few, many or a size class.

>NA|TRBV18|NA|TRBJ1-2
TGTGCCAGCTCATCCGACAGTGGGGGCTACACCTTC
CASSSDSGGYTF
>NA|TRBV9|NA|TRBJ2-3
TGTGCCAGCAGCCCCAGCGGGTCTAGCACAGATACGCAGTATTTT
CASSPSGSSTDTQYF
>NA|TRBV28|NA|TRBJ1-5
TGTGCCAGCAGTTTTATTACGGCAGCGAGCAATCAGCCCCAGCATTTT
CASSFITAASNQPQHF
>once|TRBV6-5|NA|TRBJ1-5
TGTGCCAGCAGTCGAACAGGGAGGGCCCAGCATTTT
CASSRTGRAQHF
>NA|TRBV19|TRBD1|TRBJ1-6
TGTGCCACCACCCCTGGACAGGGGATCAATTCACCCCTCCACTTT
CATTPGQGINSPLHF
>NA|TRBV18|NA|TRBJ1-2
TGTGCCAGCTCAAACGACAGGACTTATGGCTACACCTTC
CASSNDRTYGYTF
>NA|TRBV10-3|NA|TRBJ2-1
TGTGCCATCAGGGACGACTTAGGAGGGGCCTACAATGAGCAGTTCTTC
CAIRDDLGGAYNEQFF
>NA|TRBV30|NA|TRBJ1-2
TGTGCCTGGAGTCTCGGGGGGAACTCTGGCTACACCTTC
CAWSLGGNSGYTF
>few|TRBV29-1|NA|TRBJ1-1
TGCAGCGTTAACCAAGGGGACACTGAAGCTTTCTTT
CSVNQGDTEAFF
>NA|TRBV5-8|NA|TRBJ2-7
TGTGCCAGCAGCTTGGTAGCGGCCCACGAGCAGTACTTC
CASSLVAAHEQYF
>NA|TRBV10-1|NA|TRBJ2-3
TGCGCCAGCACTGACGGAGATACGCAGTATTTT
CASTDGDTQYF
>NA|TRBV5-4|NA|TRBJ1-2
TGTGCCAGCAGCTTGGTGTCCGCGACAGGAAATGGCTACACCTTC
CASSLVSATGNGYTF
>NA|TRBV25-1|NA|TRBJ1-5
TGTGCCAGCAGTGGGATAGGGGCCATCTATAGCAATCAGCCCCAGCATTTT
CASSGIGAIYSNQPQHF
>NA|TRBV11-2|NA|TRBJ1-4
TGTGCCAGCAGCTTAGAGACGGCAGGGCGTGAAAAACTGTTTTTT
CASSLETAGREKLFF
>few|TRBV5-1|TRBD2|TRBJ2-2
TGCGCCAGCAGCCGACGACTAGCAGCCGGGGAGCTGTTTTTT
CASSRRLAAGELFF
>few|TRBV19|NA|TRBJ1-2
TGTGCCAGTAGTTCGGATAGCAGGGGAAGTAACTATGGCTACACCTTC
CASSSDSRGSNYGYTF
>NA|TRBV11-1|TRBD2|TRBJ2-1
TGTGCCAGCAGCCCCGGGAGGAGGAGCGATGAGCAGTTCTTC
CASSPGRRSDEQFF
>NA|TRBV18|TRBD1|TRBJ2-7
TGTGCCAGCTCACCTCTCCGGGACAGGGGACCGGGGACCCCTTACGAGCAGTACTTC
CASSPLRDRGPGTPYEQYF
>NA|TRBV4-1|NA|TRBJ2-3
TGCGCCAGCAGCCAAGGGTCTCGAGGCGGGGAAGCACGGGGTACGCAGTATTTT
CASSQGSRGGEARGTQYF
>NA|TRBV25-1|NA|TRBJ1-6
TGTGCCAGCAGTGAATATAGGGGGTCACCCCTCCACTTT
CASSEYRGSPLHF
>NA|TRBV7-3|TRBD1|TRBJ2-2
TGTGCCAGCAGCCGGGACAGGGGAAATCCCGGGGAGCTGTTTTTT
CASSRDRGNPGELFF
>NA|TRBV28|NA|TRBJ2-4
TGTGCCAGCGGAGCGGCCCCCATAGCCAAAAACATTCAGTACTTC
CASGAAPIAKNIQYF
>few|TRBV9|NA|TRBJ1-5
TGTGCCAGCAGCGTAGGAGGGGACTATAGCAATCAGCCCCAGCATTTT
CASSVGGDYSNQPQHF
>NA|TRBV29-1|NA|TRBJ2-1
TGCAGCGCCGACAGTCAGGGGAGAGGGACCTACAATGAGCAGTTCTTC
CSADSQGRGTYNEQFF
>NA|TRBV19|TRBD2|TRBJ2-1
TGTGCCAGTAGTACTCTAGCGGGGTCGTACAATGAGCAGTTCTTC
CASSTLAGSYNEQFF
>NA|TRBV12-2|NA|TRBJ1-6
TGTGCAAGTCGCCTGGAGACCGACCTCTATAATTCACCCCTCCACTTT
CASRLETDLYNSPLHF
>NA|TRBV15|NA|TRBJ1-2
TGTGCCACCAGCAGAGATTGGGGAGGGAGGGATGGCTACACCTTC
CATSRDWGGRDGYTF
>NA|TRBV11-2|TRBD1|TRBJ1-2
TGTGCCAGCGGGAAGGGGGACAGGGGTTATCACTATGGCTACACCTTC
CASGKGDRGYHYGYTF
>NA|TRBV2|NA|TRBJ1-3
TGTGCCAGCAGTGAATCTGCCAGATTTACTGGAAACACCATATATTTT
CASSESARFTGNTIYF
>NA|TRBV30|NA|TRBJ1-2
TGTGCCTGGACCCGAGCCATCTATGGCTACACCTTC
CAWTRAIYGYTF
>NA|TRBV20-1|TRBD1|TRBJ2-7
TGCAGTGCTAGTCGAACAGGGGATGGCGAGCAGTACTTC
CSASRTGDGEQYF
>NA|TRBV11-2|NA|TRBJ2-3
TGTGCCAGCGGCGGGCCGCAGGTGGTCGCAGATACGCAGTATTTT
CASGGPQVVADTQYF
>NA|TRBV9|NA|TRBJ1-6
TGTGCCAGCAGCCTCGGGGAGAATTCACCCCTCCACTTT
CASSLGENSPLHF
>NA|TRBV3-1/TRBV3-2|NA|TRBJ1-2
TGTGCCAGCAGCCAAGATACTACCCCAGGGAGGGGCTACACCTTC
CASSQDTTPGRGYTF
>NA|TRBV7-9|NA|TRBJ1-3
TGTGCCAGCAGCTTGACAGAGACCCTCTCTGGAAACACCATATATTTT
CASSLTETLSGNTIYF
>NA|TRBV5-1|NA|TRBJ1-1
TGCGCCAGCAGCTCGACGGAGACTGAAGCTTTCTTT
CASSSTETEAFF
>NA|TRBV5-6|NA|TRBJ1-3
TGTGCCAGCAGCTTGGTCAGAAAAGGAAACACCATATATTTT
CASSLVRKGNTIYF
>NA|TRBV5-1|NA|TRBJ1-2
TGCGCCAGCAGCGCGGGGCAGGAAGGGAGGTCGGGCTACACCTTC
CASSAGQEGRSGYTF
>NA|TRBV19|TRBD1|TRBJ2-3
TGTGCCAGTAGCCGAACGGGACAGAGAATAGATACGCAGTATTTT
CASSRTGQRIDTQYF
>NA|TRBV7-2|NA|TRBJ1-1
TGTGCCAGCAGCTTAAAACAGGGAGTCACTGAAGCTTTCTTT
CASSLKQGVTEAFF
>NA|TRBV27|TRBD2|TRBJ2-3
TGTGCCAGCAGTTTAGGATCCTGGGGGGGAATCACAGATACGCAGTATTTT
CASSLGSWGGITDTQYF
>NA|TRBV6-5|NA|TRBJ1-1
TGTGCCAGCAGCCTGGCCCATGGTTCCAGGGGTGGAGCTTTCTTT
CASSLAHGSRGGAFF
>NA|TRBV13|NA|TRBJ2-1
TGTGCCAGCAGCTTAGGACTCTCCGATGAGCAGTTCTTC
CASSLGLSDEQFF
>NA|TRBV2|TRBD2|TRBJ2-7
TGTGCCAGCAGTGGAGTAGCGGGGGAAGAGCAGTACTTC
CASSGVAGEEQYF
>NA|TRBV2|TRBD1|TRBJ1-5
TGTGCCAGCACACGGGACAGGGGGAATCAGCCCCAGCATTTT
CASTRDRGNQPQHF
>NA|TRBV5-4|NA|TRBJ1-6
TGTGCCAGCAGCACGGACAGTACACCCCTCCACTTT
CASSTDSTPLHF
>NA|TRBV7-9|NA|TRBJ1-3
TGTGCCAGCTGGGAGGCCGGAAACACCATATATTTT
CASWEAGNTIYF
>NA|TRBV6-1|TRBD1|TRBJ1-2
TGTGCCAGCAGTGAAAGCCGGCGCCGGGGACAGGGGGACTATGGCTACACCTTC
CASSESRRRGQGDYGYTF
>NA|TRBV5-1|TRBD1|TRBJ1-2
TGCGCCAGCAGCTTGGGGGCGAACAGGGGCGACGGCTACACCTTC
CASSLGANRGDGYTF
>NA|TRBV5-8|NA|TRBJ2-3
TGTGCCAGCAGCTTGGTTCGGGGAAGCACAGATACGCAGTATTTT
CASSLVRGSTDTQYF
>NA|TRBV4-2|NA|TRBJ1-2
TGTGCCAGCAGGAGGGACTCCGGGGATGGCTACACCTTC
CASRRDSGDGYTF
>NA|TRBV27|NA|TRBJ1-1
TGTGCCAGCAGTCTTCTCCTGAACACTGAAGCTTTCTTT
CASSLLLNTEAFF
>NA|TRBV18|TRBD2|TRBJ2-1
TGTGCCAGCTCACTGGTCGGCGGGGGGAATGAGCAGTTCTTC
CASSLVGGGNEQFF
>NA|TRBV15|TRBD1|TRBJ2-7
TGTGCCACCAGAAGAAAGACAGGGGAAGACACCGAGGAGCAGTACTTC
CATRRKTGEDTEEQYF
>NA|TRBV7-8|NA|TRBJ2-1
TGTGCCAGCAGCTTAGTGGGCCAGACCCATGAGCAGTTCTTC
CASSLVGQTHEQFF
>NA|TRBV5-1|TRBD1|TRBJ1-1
TGCGCCAGCAGCCTGACAGGGGAGGACACTGAAGCTTTCTTT
CASSLTGEDTEAFF
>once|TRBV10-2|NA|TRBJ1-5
TGCGCCAGCAGTGAGACAGGGTGGCAGCCCCAGCATTTT
CASSETGWQPQHF
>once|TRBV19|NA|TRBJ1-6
TGTGCCAGTAGTATAGGAGACAGACCGGGGAGGAATTCACCCCTCCACTTT
CASSIGDRPGRNSPLHF
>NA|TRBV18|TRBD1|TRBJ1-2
TGTGCCAGCTCACTGGGGGACAGCCCTATGTGGGGCTACACCTTC
CASSLGDSPMWGYTF